The sequence of this TCR beta chain was determined in a study of T-cell memory formation after mild COVID-19. This clonotype was counted at least ten times. Trimming removed 4 bases from V and 0 bases from J; junction bases left unmatched: 5. The CDR3 totals 15 residues. CDR1 is SGDLS, CDR2 YYNGEE, per germline. TCRdb processed the 5' RACE reads anew with MiXCR; each CDR3 protein has one entry. The sample records about 140,000 distinct CDR3 sequences, more than 13% being singletons. The sequenced sample consisted of PBMCs or a T cell subset sorted from them (not recorded which). This TCR was sampled from an adult woman who had mild COVID-19 (a few samples of this study predate the infection). Cell type and time point are not known. The V call is TRBV9, the J call TRBJ1-1; the match to TRBD1 covers 8 bases. The CDR3, as DNA: TGTGCCAGCAGCCCCGGACAGGGCTTGAACACTGAAGCTTTCTTT. Its translation: CASSPGQGLNTEAFF.